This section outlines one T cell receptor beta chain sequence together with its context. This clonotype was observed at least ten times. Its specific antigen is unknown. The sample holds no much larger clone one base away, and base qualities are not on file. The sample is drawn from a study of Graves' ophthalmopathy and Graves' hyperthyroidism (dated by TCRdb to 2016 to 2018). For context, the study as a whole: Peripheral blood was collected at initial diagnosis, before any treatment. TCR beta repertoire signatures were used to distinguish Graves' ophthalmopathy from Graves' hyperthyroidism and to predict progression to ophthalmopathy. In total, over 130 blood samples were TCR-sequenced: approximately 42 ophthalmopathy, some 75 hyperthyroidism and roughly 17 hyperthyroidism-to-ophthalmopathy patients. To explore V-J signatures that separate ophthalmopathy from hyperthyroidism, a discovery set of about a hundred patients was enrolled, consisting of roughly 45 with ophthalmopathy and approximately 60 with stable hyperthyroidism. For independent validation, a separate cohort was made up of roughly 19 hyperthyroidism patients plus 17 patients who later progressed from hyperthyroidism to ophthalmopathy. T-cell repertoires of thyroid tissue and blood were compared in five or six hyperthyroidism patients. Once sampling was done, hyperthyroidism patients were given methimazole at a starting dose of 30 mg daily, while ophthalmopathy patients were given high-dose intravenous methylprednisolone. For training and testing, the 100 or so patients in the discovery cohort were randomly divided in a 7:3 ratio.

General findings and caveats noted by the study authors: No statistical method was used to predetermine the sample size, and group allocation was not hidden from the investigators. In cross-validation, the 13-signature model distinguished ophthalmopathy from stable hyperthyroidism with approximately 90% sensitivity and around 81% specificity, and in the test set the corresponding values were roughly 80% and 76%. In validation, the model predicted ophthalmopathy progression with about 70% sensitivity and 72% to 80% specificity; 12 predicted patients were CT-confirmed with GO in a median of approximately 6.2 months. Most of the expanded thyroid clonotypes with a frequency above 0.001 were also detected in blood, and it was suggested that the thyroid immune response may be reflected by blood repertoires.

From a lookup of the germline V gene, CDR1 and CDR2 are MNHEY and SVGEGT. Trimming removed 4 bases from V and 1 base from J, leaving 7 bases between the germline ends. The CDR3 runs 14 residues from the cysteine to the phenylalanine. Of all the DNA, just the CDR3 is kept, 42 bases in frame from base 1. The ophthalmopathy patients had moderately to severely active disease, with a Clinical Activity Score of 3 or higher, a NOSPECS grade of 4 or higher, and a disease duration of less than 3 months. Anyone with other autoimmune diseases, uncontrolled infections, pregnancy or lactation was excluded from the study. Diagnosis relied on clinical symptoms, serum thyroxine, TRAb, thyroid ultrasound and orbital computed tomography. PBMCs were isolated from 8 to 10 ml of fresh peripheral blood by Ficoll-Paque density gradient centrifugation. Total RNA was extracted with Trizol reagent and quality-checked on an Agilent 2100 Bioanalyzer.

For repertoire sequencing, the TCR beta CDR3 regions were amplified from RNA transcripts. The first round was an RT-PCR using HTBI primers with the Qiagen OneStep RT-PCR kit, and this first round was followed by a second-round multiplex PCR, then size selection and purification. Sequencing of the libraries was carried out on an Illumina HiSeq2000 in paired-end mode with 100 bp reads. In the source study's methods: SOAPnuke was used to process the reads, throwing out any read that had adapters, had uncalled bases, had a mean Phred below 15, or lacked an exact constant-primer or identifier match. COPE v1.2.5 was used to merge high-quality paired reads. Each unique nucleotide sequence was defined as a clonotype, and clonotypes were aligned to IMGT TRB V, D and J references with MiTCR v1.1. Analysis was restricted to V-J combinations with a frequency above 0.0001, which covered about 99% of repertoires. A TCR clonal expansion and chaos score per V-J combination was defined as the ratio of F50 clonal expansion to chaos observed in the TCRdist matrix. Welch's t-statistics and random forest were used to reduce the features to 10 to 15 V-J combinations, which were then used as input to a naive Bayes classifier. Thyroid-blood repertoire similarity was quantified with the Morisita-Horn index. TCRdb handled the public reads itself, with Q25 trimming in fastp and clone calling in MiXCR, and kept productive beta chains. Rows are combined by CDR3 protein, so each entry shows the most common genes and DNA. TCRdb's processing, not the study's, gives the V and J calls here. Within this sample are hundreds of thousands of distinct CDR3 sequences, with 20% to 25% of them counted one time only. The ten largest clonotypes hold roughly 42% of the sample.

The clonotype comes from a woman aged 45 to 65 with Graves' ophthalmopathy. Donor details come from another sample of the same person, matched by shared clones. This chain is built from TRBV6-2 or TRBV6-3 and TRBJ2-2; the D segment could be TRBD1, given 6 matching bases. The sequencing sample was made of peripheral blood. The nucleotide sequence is TGTGCCAGCAGTTGGGGGCGGAACACCGGGGAGCTGTTTTTT. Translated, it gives CASSWGRNTGELFF.